This T cell receptor (beta chain) was profiled in a study of OX40 agonist ivuxolimab in advanced cancers. Turning to this clone: Its matching antigen is unknown.

Findings and caveats of the study: It was not determined which antigens were specifically recognized by the peripheral T cells that had undergone clonal expansion.

Some clones are missing from TCRdb's copy, which holds only in-frame ones; the method was immunoSEQ multiplex PCR. This sample yields approximately 58,000 clones, of which about 86% are seen a single time; 0.88% belongs to the top ten. CDR1 is SGHRS and CDR2 is YFSETQ in the germline V gene. With V trimmed by 1 base and J by 1 base, 1 base remained unmatched. This CDR3 spans 14 amino acids. This clonotype was sampled from an adult with an advanced solid tumor such as melanoma, head and neck, liver or kidney cancer. This chain uses TRBV5-1 with TRBJ1-1, with 7 bases aligning to TRBD1. Source: CD4+ or CD8+ T cells sorted from blood, taken in a trial of the OX40 agonist ivuxolimab. The DNA of the CDR3 is TGCGCCAGCAGCTTGAGGGGGCAGAACACTGAAGCTTTCTTT. Its translation: CASSLRGQNTEAFF.